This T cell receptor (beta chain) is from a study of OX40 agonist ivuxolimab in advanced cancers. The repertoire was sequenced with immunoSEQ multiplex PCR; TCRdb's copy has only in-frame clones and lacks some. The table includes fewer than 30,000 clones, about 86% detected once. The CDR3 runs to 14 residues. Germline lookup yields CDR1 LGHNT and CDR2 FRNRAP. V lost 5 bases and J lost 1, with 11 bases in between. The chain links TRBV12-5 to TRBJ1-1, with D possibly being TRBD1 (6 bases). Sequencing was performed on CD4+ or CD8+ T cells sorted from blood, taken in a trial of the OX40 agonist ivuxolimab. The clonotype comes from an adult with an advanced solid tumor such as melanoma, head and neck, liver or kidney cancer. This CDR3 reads CASGLTGANTEAFF. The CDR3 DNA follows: TGTGCTAGTGGTCTGACAGGAGCGAACACTGAAGCTTTCTTT.